What follows are 16 T cell receptor beta chains derived from one specimen sequenced in a study of T cell responses to AZD1222 COVID-19 vaccine. Assay: immunoSEQ multiplex PCR; the TCRdb copy retains only in-frame clones and omits some. The sample lists some 84,000 clones; around nine tenths were seen once. The sequencing used peripheral blood, collected 28 days after the second AZD1222 dose. These TCRs come from an adult who received the AZD1222 COVID-19 vaccine.

The chain couples TRBV19 to TRBJ1-1; 8 positions agree with TRBD1. The ends lost 3 bases at V and 3 bases at J; junction bases unmatched: 9. The CDR3 is 16 residues long. Germline-derived CDR1 and CDR2 are LNHDA and SQIVND (reference sequence). CDR3 sequence: CASSMGSGGLDTEAFF. In nucleotides, the CDR3 is TGTGCCAGTAGTATGGGGTCAGGGGGCTTGGACACTGAAGCTTTCTTT.

The chain is built from TRBV5-4 and TRBJ2-7, with a weak D call TRBD1 (6 bases). The CDR3 is 13 residues long. V lost 4 bases and J 6 bases, leaving 14 bases between the germline ends. Germline V gene data show CDR1 as SGHNT and CDR2 as YYREEE (reference sequence). The CDR3 sequence: CASSRPPGVEQYF. DNA for the CDR3: TGTGCCAGCAGCCGACCCCCAGGGGTCGAGCAGTACTTC. The whole variable domain, filled in from reference TRBV5-4 and TRBJ2-7, reads ETGVTQSPTHLIKTRGQQVTLRCSSQSGHNTVSWYQQALGQGPQFIFQYYREEENGRGNFPPRFSGLQFPNYSSELNVNALELDDSALYLCASSRPPGVEQYFGPGTRLTVT.

The V and J genes are TRBV30 and TRBJ2-3; TRBD2 matches at 8 bases. Germline V gives CDR1 GTSNPN, CDR2 SVGIG (reference sequence). Germline trimming cut 3 bases from V and 1 base from J; bases unmatched to any gene: 0. The CDR3 contains 13 residues. In DNA, the CDR3 is TGTGCCTGGAGCGGGGGGGGCACAGATACGCAGTATTTT. Translating gives CAWSGGGTDTQYF.

The chain has TRBV18 and TRBJ2-2; TRBD1 might be the D (5 bases). The CDR3 runs to 14 residues. Germline V gene data show CDR1 as KGHSH and CDR2 as LQKENI. Trimming stripped 3 bases from V and 4 bases from J, with 9 bases between. In nucleotides, the CDR3 is TGTGCCAGCTCACCGGGGCACACCACCGGGGAGCTGTTTTTT. Translated, it gives CASSPGHTTGELFF. Full variable domain (missing parts from reference TRBV18 and TRBJ2-2): NAGVMQNPRHLVRRRGQEARLRCSPMKGHSHVYWYRQLPEEGLKFMVYLQKENIIDESGMPKERFSAEFPKEGPSILRIQQVVRGDSAAYFCASSPGHTTGELFFGEGSRLTVL.

The chain has TRBV20-1 and TRBJ2-7; D call uncertain. CDR1 is DFQATT and CDR2 is SNEGSKA in the germline V gene (reference sequence). The CDR3 is 11 amino acids. V lost 5 bases, J lost 7 bases, and 12 bases lay in between. In DNA form, the CDR3 reads TGCAGTGCTCCTACCTTAACAGAGCAGTACTTC. As protein: CSAPTLTEQYF.

This clone was observed once. This rearrangement joins TRBV6-5 to TRBJ2-7, with D hard to call. The germline CDR1 and CDR2 sequences are MNHEY and SVGAGI. CDR3 length equals 11 residues. The V end lost 4 bases, the J end lost 2 bases, and 3 bases lay between the germline ends. The CDR3: CASSSTYEQYF. In DNA form, the CDR3 reads TGTGCCAGCAGTTCCACCTACGAGCAGTACTTC.

The V gene is TRBV10-2, the J gene TRBJ1-5, with 10 bases matching TRBD1. This CDR3 is 15 amino acids long. Germline V gives CDR1 WSHSY, CDR2 SAAADI. Trimming removed 1 base from V and 5 bases from J; junction bases left unmatched: 2. In DNA, the CDR3 is TGCGCCAGCAGTGAGTGGGGACAGGGGCATCAGCCCCAGCATTTT. Protein: CASSEWGQGHQPQHF.

This clone came up once. J is TRBJ1-1 and V is TRBV3-1 (or the pseudogene TRBV3-2); 10 positions agree with TRBD1. Germline CDR1 and CDR2: LGHDT and YNNKEL (reference sequence). Germline trimming cut 4 bases from V and 8 bases from J; bases unmatched to any gene: 7. The CDR3 has 14 amino acids. In nucleotides, the CDR3 is TGTGCCAGCAGCCCGACAGGGGGCGATTCGGAAGCTTTCTTT. This sequence encodes CASSPTGGDSEAFF.

The rearrangement uses TRBV13 and TRBJ2-1; D ambiguous. Germline CDR1 and CDR2: PRHDT and FYEKMQ (reference sequence). V lost 2 bases and J lost 4, with 12 bases in between. The CDR3 has 15 amino acids. The CDR3 sequence is CASSLWQVGYNEQFF. The CDR3 coding sequence is TGTGCCAGCAGCTTATGGCAAGTGGGATACAATGAGCAGTTCTTC.

This chain uses TRBV6-5 with TRBJ1-1; weak D call: TRBD1 (6 bases). Between the trimmed V and J ends, which lost 0 bases and 8 bases, there was a span of 13 bases. CDR1 is MNHEY, CDR2 SVGAGI, per germline. This CDR3 is 14 amino acids long. CDR3: CASSYSDLGAEAFF. Written as DNA, the CDR3 is TGTGCCAGCAGTTACTCGGATTTGGGGGCGGAAGCTTTCTTT.

The rearrangement joins TRBV7-3 to TRBJ2-1; tentatively, D is TRBD1 (6 bases). Per the germline V gene, CDR1 is SGHTA and CDR2 is FQGTGA. The ends were cut back, 3 bases at V and 9 bases at J, with 18 bases in the middle. CDR3 length: 15 amino acids. The DNA of the CDR3 is TGTGCCAGCAGCTTGGGGCCACAGGGTTACGGTGAGCAGTTCTTC. It specifies CASSLGPQGYGEQFF.

The rearrangement joins TRBV30 to TRBJ1-3; unclear D gene. The CDR3 contains 12 residues. Trimming cost V 5 bases and J 4 bases, with 9 bases left between them. Germline-derived CDR1 and CDR2 are GTSNPN and SVGIG (reference sequence). CDR3 residues: CAWGPGGNTIYF. The CDR3 DNA reads TGTGCCTGGGGGCCTGGAGGAAACACCATATATTTT.

The chain joins TRBV7-3 to TRBJ2-1, with D possibly TRBD2 on 6 matching bases. Between the trimmed V and J ends, which lost 5 bases and 4 bases, there was a span of 9 bases. This CDR3 is 13 amino acids long. Germline V gene data show CDR1 as SGHTA and CDR2 as FQGTGA. The CDR3 protein is CASSKGLYNEQFF. DNA for the CDR3: TGTGCCAGCAGCAAGGGACTGTACAATGAGCAGTTCTTC.

The chain recombines TRBV19 with TRBJ1-2, with 7 bases fitting TRBD1. With 4 bases clipped from V and 4 bases from J, the junction kept 6 bases outside the gene matches. Germline CDR1 and CDR2: LNHDA and SQIVND (reference sequence). This CDR3 region has 14 residues. Here the CDR3 reads CASSRDRAAYGYTF. The CDR3 DNA reads TGTGCCAGTAGTAGAGACAGGGCTGCCTATGGCTACACCTTC.

The gene calls are TRBV7-9 and TRBJ2-5, with D perhaps being TRBD1 or TRBD2 (5 bases each). V lost 5 bases and J 4 bases, leaving 17 bases between the germline ends. From germline, CDR1 is SEHNR and CDR2 FQNEAQ (reference sequence). This CDR3 is built from 15 residues. CDR3: CASSRDGAYSETQYF. The DNA of the CDR3 is TGTGCCAGCAGCCGCGACGGGGCCTATTCAGAGACCCAGTACTTC.

The chain uses TRBV7-9 and TRBJ1-2, with TRBD1 as a possible D gene (5 bases). The germline gives CDR1 SEHNR, CDR2 FQNEAQ (reference sequence). With 4 bases removed from V and 4 bases from J, the gap between germline ends came to 16 bases. This CDR3 is 15 amino acids long. The CDR3 sequence: CASSWGVAESYGYTF. The CDR3 DNA reads as TGTGCCAGCAGCTGGGGGGTCGCGGAATCCTATGGCTACACCTTC.